These 15 T cell receptor beta chains were all obtained from the same sample, sequenced in a study of HIV-infected patients and healthy controls (TCRdb year 2014). The library came from 5' RACE. Sequenced on an Illumina MiSeq. Using SuperScript III with primers targeting the alpha and beta constant regions, 500 to 550 ng of RNA was reverse transcribed. Separate alpha and beta chain libraries were generated by chain-specific third strand synthesis with multiplexing indices. TCRdb cleaned the public reads at Q25 with fastp, built clones with MiXCR and kept in-frame beta chains. Each entry is one CDR3 protein sequence, shown with its most common DNA and genes. This sample holds 7,500 to 9,500 distinct CDR3 sequences; around 8.2% were observed only once. Together, the top ten hold roughly a third of the sample. Since whole blood was used without any cell fractionation, the repertoire reflected all peripheral T cells in unsorted form.

Sequences were derived from blood, sampled before antiretroviral therapy. These receptors were taken from an adult with HIV infection. The donor label of this sample is uncertain.

There are many counts of this clonotype. This chain uses TRBV27 with TRBJ1-5; possibly TRBD1 for D (6 bases). The CDR3 length is 14 residues. The V end was cut by 2 bases, the J end by 2 bases, with 7 bases between. Germline lookup yields CDR1 MNHEY and CDR2 SMNVEV (reference sequence). The CDR3 nucleotides read TGTGCCAGCAGTTTACCAGGGGGCAATCAGCCCCAGCATTTT. Protein: CASSLPGGNQPQHF.

This clonotype appeared many times. The chain couples TRBV5-1 to TRBJ2-1; either TRBD1 or TRBD2 may supply D (6 bases each). Germline V gene lookup returns CDR1 SGHRS and CDR2 YFSETQ. The germline V and J ends were trimmed by 6 bases and 4 bases, with 17 bases remaining between them. The CDR3 runs to 15 residues. DNA of the CDR3: TGCGCCAGCACCCCGGGGGCAGGCGAGTACAATGAGCAGTTCTTC. Translation: CASTPGAGEYNEQFF. Using reference TRBV5-1 and TRBJ2-1 for the parts outside the CDR3, the full variable domain is KAGVTQTPRYLIKTRGQQVTLSCSPISGHRSVSWYQQTPGQGLQFLFEYFSETQRNKGNFPGRFSGRQFSNSRSEMNVSTLELGDSALYLCASTPGAGEYNEQFFGPGTRLTVL.

This clonotype was seen ten or more times. The V gene is TRBV7-8, the J gene TRBJ2-5, with D tentatively TRBD1 (5 bases). This CDR3 has 14 amino acids. Germline V CDR1 and CDR2: SGHVS, FQNEAQ. V dropped 5 bases and J dropped 5 bases, with 15 bases sitting between them. This chain's CDR3 is CASSIRVLAETQYF. CDR3 DNA sequence: TGTGCCAGCAGCATCAGGGTTCTGGCGGAGACCCAGTACTTC.

This chain links TRBV5-5 with TRBJ2-5; a possible D gene is TRBD2 (7 bases). The CDR3 covers 15 residues. The germline CDR1 and CDR2 sequences are SGHKS and YYEKEE (reference sequence). V was trimmed by 6 bases and J by 2 bases, leaving 17 bases between them. DNA of the CDR3: TGTGCCAGCACCTCGATCGGGGGGCGACAAGAGACCCAGTACTTC. This gives the protein CASTSIGGRQETQYF.

The table lists this clonotype with many counts. The chain has TRBV7-9 and TRBJ2-1; 9 nucleotides align to TRBD2. J lost 5 bases, V lost 6 bases, and 11 bases had no gene match. The CDR3 has 16 residues. Germline CDR1 SEHNR, CDR2 FQNEAQ (reference sequence). CDR3 nucleotides: TGTGCCAGCAGACCTCCGGGTAGCGGGGGAGACAATGAGCAGTTCTTC. Encoded protein: CASRPPGSGGDNEQFF.

This clonotype was seen ten or more times. The chain couples TRBV5-6 to TRBJ2-3; D is tentatively TRBD1 or TRBD2 (6 bases each). This CDR3 region has 19 residues. The V gene's germline CDR1 is SGHDT and CDR2 YYEEEE. V lost 4 bases, J lost 2 bases, and 26 bases lay in between. The CDR3 DNA sequence: TGTGCCAGCAGCCGGACCACGGGGGCCAACCCACGTTACACAGATACGCAGTATTTT. The encoded protein is CASSRTTGANPRYTDTQYF.

Many counts were recorded for this clonotype. The chain is built from TRBV24-1 and TRBJ2-2; D remains unclear. Germline CDR1 reads KGHDR; CDR2 reads SFDVKD. V was trimmed by 3 bases and J by 6 bases, leaving 10 bases between them. This CDR3 region has 14 residues. CDR3 bases: TGTGCCACCAGTGATCCTGCGAGAGCCGGGGAGCTGTTTTTT. Residues: CATSDPARAGELFF.

This clonotype was found many times. The chain carries TRBV5-1 and TRBJ1-4; D may be TRBD1 (6 bases). Germline V gene sequence: CDR1 SGHRS, CDR2 YFSETQ. The CDR3 is 13 amino acids. Trimming shortened V by 5 bases and J by 8 bases, and 13 bases separated the two germline ends. In DNA form, the CDR3 reads TGCGCCAGCAGTGACAGGAAGAACGAAAAACTGTTTTTT. This gives the protein CASSDRKNEKLFF.

Many counts were recorded for this clonotype. This chain links TRBV6-6 with TRBJ2-3; D possibly corresponds to TRBD1 (5 bases). The germline V gene encodes CDR1 MNHNY and CDR2 SVGAGI (reference sequence). The V end was cut by 2 bases, the J end by 0 bases, with 6 bases between. This CDR3 contains 14 residues. The CDR3 region is CASSYGASTDTQYF. CDR3 nucleotide sequence: TGTGCCAGCAGTTACGGGGCGAGCACAGATACGCAGTATTTT.

This clonotype came up once. V is TRBV5-6 and J is TRBJ2-5; no clear D. Between the trimmed V and J ends, which lost 1 base and 5 bases, there was a span of 15 bases. CDR3 length: 15 residues. In germline, CDR1 is SGHDT, CDR2 YYEEEE. The CDR3 region has the DNA TGTGCCAGCAGCTTGAGGCAGCTCGGTGGCGAGACCCAGTACTTC. This codes for CASSLRQLGGETQYF.

This clonotype was observed at least ten times. The chain joins TRBV10-1 to TRBJ1-1; perhaps TRBD1 as D (5 bases). V was trimmed by 6 bases and J by 3 bases, leaving 11 bases between them. The CDR3 has 13 residues. Germline CDR1 and CDR2: WNHNN and SYGVQD (reference sequence). The CDR3 reads CASSRGRDTEAFF. The CDR3 DNA reads TGCGCCAGCAGCCGGGGCAGGGACACTGAAGCTTTCTTT.

This clonotype showed up many times. The V call is TRBV7-2, the J call TRBJ2-1; 10 bases are shared with TRBD1. Trimming cost V 2 bases and J 8 bases; bases outside gene matches: 3. This CDR3 is 14 amino acids long. Germline V lookup: CDR1 SGHTA, CDR2 FQGNSA. Here the CDR3 reads CASSLIGTGDEQFF. The DNA for the CDR3 is TGTGCCAGCAGCTTAATAGGGACAGGGGATGAGCAGTTCTTC.

The chain carries TRBV3-1 and TRBJ1-5; D is uncertain. With 1 base removed from V and 0 bases from J, the gap between germline ends came to 13 bases. Germline CDR1 is LGHDT and CDR2 is YNNKEL (reference sequence). CDR3 length: 17 amino acids. The CDR3 bases are TGTGCCAGCAGCCAAGGGGCAGACTCCCGTAGCAATCAGCCCCAGCATTTT. Translating gives CASSQGADSRSNQPQHF.

This clonotype was seen at least ten times. The chain couples TRBV24-1 to TRBJ2-3; tentative D call: TRBD1 (5 bases). Germline loops: CDR1 KGHDR, CDR2 SFDVKD. The V and J ends lost 3 bases and 1 base respectively, with 19 bases between them. CDR3 size: 18 residues. CDR3 nucleotide sequence: TGTGCCACCAGTGATCCAGGGAAACTGGTCTCGGGCACAGATACGCAGTATTTT. Protein sequence: CATSDPGKLVSGTDTQYF.

Ten or more counts support this clonotype. This rearrangement joins TRBV18 to TRBJ2-2; no clear D gene. V lost 3 bases and J 0 bases, leaving 11 bases between the germline ends. Germline assignment: CDR1 KGHSH and CDR2 LQKENI. The CDR3 length is 16 residues. In DNA, the CDR3 is TGTGCCAGCTCACCGTCTGGGTTTGCGAACACCGGGGAGCTGTTTTTT. This sequence encodes CASSPSGFANTGELFF.